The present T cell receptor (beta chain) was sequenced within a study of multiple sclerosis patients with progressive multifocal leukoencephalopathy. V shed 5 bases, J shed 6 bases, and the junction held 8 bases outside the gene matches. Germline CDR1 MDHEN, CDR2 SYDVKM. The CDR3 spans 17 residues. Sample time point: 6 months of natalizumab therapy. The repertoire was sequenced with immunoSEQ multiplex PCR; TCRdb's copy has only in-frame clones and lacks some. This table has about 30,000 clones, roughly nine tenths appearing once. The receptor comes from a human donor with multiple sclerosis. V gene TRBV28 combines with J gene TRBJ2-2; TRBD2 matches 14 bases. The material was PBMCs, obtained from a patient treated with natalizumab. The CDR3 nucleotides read TGTGCCAGCAGTCCGGGACTAGCGGGAGTCTTTGCCGGGGAGCTGTTTTTT. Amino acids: CASSPGLAGVFAGELFF.